What follows are 26 T cell receptor beta chains derived from one specimen sequenced in a study of shared clonotypes between healthy human individuals. Sequenced by immunoSEQ multiplex PCR; TCRdb stores in-frame clones only, minus some. The data show some 2.4 million clones, with roughly 93% seen just once and roughly 0.36% held by the top ten. Sequenced: naive CD4+ T cells from PBMCs. Subset meaning: CD45RA+ positively selected. Receptor source: a man aged 18 to 30 in good health. Some clones in this sample may be carry-over from other donors' samples.

This chain connects TRBV29-1 to TRBJ2-7, with 10 bases fitting TRBD1. This CDR3 comprises 14 residues. Germline-derived CDR1 and CDR2 are SQVTM and ANQGSEA. The trim removed 4 bases at V and 3 bases at J, leaving 6 bases unmatched. For the CDR3, the DNA is TGCAGCGTTGGACTCCGGACAGGGGGCTACGAGCAGTACTTC. Its translation is CSVGLRTGGYEQYF.

The rearrangement uses TRBV30 and TRBJ2-5; possibly TRBD2 for D (5 bases). V lost 7 bases to trimming and J lost 1 base, with 7 bases between them. The CDR3 sequence is 11 residues long. The V gene's germline CDR1 is GTSNPN and CDR2 SVGIG (reference sequence). The CDR3, as DNA: TGTGCCTTACGGGGCCAAGAGACCCAGTACTTC. Its protein product is CALRGQETQYF.

J is TRBJ1-2 and V is TRBV6-5, with D unresolved. V lost 2 bases and J 2 bases, leaving 6 bases between the germline ends. There are 13 residues in the CDR3. Germline CDR1 and CDR2: MNHEY and SVGAGI. CDR3 protein: CASSYAVNYGYTF. CDR3 nucleotide sequence: TGTGCCAGCAGTTACGCCGTAAACTATGGCTACACCTTC.

This rearrangement joins TRBV9 to TRBJ2-1; possible D gene TRBD1, 5 bases. There are 15 residues in the CDR3. CDR1 is SGDLS and CDR2 is YYNGEE in the germline V gene. V lost 4 bases to trimming and J lost 4 bases, with 15 bases between them. The CDR3 reads CASSLQGSNYNEQFF. CDR3 in DNA: TGTGCCAGCAGCCTCCAGGGTTCGAATTACAATGAGCAGTTCTTC.

V and J are TRBV29-1 and TRBJ1-2; D is unresolved. Trimming left V 3 bases short and J 4 bases short, with 15 bases between. The CDR3 has 14 amino acids. The germline gives CDR1 SQVTM, CDR2 ANQGSEA. The CDR3 DNA reads as TGCAGCGTTGATACGGTCACATTCCCCTATGGCTACACCTTC. Translation: CSVDTVTFPYGYTF. Based on the CDR3 plus reference TRBV29-1 and TRBJ1-2, the full variable domain is SAVISQKPSRDICQRGTSLTIQCQVDSQVTMMFWYRQQPGQSLTLIATANQGSEATYESGFVIDKFPISRPNLTFSTLTVSNMSPEDSSIYLCSVDTVTFPYGYTFGSGTRLTVV.

In DNA, the CDR3 is TGTGCCAGCAGGCCCAGACCGTCATGGACAGGCAGTAACTATGGCTACACCTTC. It is translated as CASRPRPSWTGSNYGYTF. V is TRBV27 and J is TRBJ1-2; TRBD1 aligns across 7 bases. V lost 6 bases, J lost 1 base, and 17 bases stayed unmatched. The CDR3 sequence is 18 residues long. The germline CDR1 and CDR2 sequences are MNHEY and SMNVEV (reference sequence).

The gene calls are TRBV7-9 and TRBJ1-1; D is ambiguous. The germline V gene has CDR1 SEHNR and CDR2 FQNEAQ (reference sequence). The length of the CDR3 is 13 residues. Deletions cut 7 bases from V and 6 bases from J, with 15 bases between. CDR3 protein: CASKLQSRAEAFF. CDR3 nucleotide sequence: TGTGCCAGCAAATTGCAATCTCGCGCTGAAGCTTTCTTT.

Comments on this clone: Other DNA sequences within the sample encode an identical CDR3. This chain links TRBV7-9 with TRBJ2-7; D perhaps matches TRBD1 (5 bases). Germline assignment: CDR1 SEHNR and CDR2 FQNEAQ (reference sequence). The length of the CDR3 is 12 residues. Between the trimmed V and J ends, which lost 5 bases and 2 bases, there was a span of 7 bases. Here the CDR3 reads CASSPGTYEQYF. CDR3 coding DNA: TGTGCCAGCAGCCCAGGGACCTACGAGCAGTACTTC.

The V call is TRBV4-2, the J call TRBJ2-7; D may be TRBD2 (6 bases). V dropped 6 bases and J dropped 6 bases, with 15 bases sitting between them. Germline CDR1 reads LGHNA; CDR2 reads YNFKEQ. The CDR3 is made up of 13 amino acids. CDR3 sequence: CASRPTSSPEQYF. The CDR3 bases are TGTGCCAGCAGACCGACTAGTTCCCCCGAGCAGTACTTC.

This chain connects TRBV29-1 to TRBJ2-1; 16 bases map to TRBD2. Trimming removed 8 bases from V and 4 bases from J; junction bases left unmatched: 5. The germline CDR1 and CDR2 sequences are SQVTM and ANQGSEA. CDR3 length equals 15 residues. The CDR3: CSTGTSGREYNEQFF. The CDR3, as DNA: TGCAGCACCGGGACTAGCGGGAGGGAATACAATGAGCAGTTCTTC.

This sequence joins TRBV5-1 and TRBJ2-3; TRBD2 is a possible D gene (5 bases). V dropped 5 bases and J dropped 6 bases, with 19 bases sitting between them. Germline V gene lookup returns CDR1 SGHRS and CDR2 YFSETQ. This CDR3 comprises 15 residues. The CDR3 DNA reads TGCGCCAGCAGGATAACGGGATCATCAGACGATACGCAGTATTTT. Its protein is CASRITGSSDDTQYF.

The chain employs TRBV7-6 and TRBJ2-7; TRBD1 might be the D (5 bases). The V gene's germline CDR1 is SGHVS and CDR2 FNYEAQ. V shed 2 bases and J shed 5 bases, with 13 bases lying between them. This CDR3 has 14 residues. CDR3 residues: CASSLLRGGDEQYF. The CDR3 region has the DNA TGTGCCAGCAGCTTATTAAGGGGTGGGGACGAGCAGTACTTC.

V and J are TRBV2 and TRBJ2-1; 9 bases map to TRBD1. V was clipped by 6 bases and J by 5 bases; unmatched bases: 8. Germline V gene lookup returns CDR1 SNHLY and CDR2 FYNNEI. This CDR3 spans 15 amino acids. CDR3 protein: CASRDGTGPHNEQFF. CDR3 bases: TGTGCCAGCAGGGACGGGACAGGGCCCCACAATGAGCAGTTCTTC.

The rearrangement joins TRBV5-1 to TRBJ2-1, with D possibly being TRBD2 (6 bases). The CDR3 has 16 residues. Germline CDR1 is SGHRS and CDR2 is YFSETQ. The ends were cut back, 1 base at V and 0 bases at J, with 11 bases in the middle. CDR3 in amino acids: CASSLLAGRSYNEQFF. The CDR3 DNA reads TGCGCCAGCAGCTTGCTGGCGGGACGCTCCTACAATGAGCAGTTCTTC.

The J gene is TRBJ2-6, the V gene TRBV7-9; weak D call: TRBD1 (5 bases). Germline loops: CDR1 SEHNR, CDR2 FQNEAQ (reference sequence). Trimming removed 10 bases from V and 0 bases from J, with 19 bases in between. This CDR3 has 17 amino acids. In DNA form, the CDR3 reads TGTGCCACCATCCCGAACGACAGTCCCTCTGGGGCCAACGTCCTGACTTTC. Translation: CATIPNDSPSGANVLTF.

The V gene is TRBV6-5, the J gene TRBJ1-1; D remains ambiguous. The CDR3 extends over 14 amino acids. V was shortened by 3 bases and J by 5 bases, with 13 bases between the two germline ends. Germline CDR1 reads MNHEY; CDR2 reads SVGAGI. CDR3 DNA sequence: TGTGCCAGCAGTTATTCGGGAGAGGCTACTGAAGCTTTCTTT. Translation gives CASSYSGEATEAFF.

V gene TRBV5-6 combines with J gene TRBJ1-2; D is undetermined. Germline V gives CDR1 SGHDT, CDR2 YYEEEE. V lost 2 bases, J lost 5 bases, and 7 bases lay in between. The length of the CDR3 is 12 residues. The CDR3 bases are TGTGCCAGCAGCTTAGCGGATTATGGCTACACCTTC. It yields the protein CASSLADYGYTF.

V is TRBV4-2 and J is TRBJ1-4, with 7 bases fitting TRBD1. The V and J ends lost 5 bases and 8 bases, in that order; junction bases with no gene match: 8. Germline V gene data show CDR1 as LGHNA and CDR2 as YNFKEQ. This CDR3 spans 14 amino acids. CDR3 coding DNA: TGTGCCAGCAGCGCCGGACAGGAGGGGGAAAAACTGTTTTTT. Protein: CASSAGQEGEKLFF.

The V call is TRBV19, the J call TRBJ2-7; D tentatively fits TRBD1 or TRBD2 (5 bases each). Per germline, CDR1 LNHDA and CDR2 SQIVND (reference sequence). V lost 6 bases, J lost 3 bases, and 18 bases lay in between. This CDR3 spans 15 amino acids. CDR3 in amino acids: CASRLRGARSYEQYF. CDR3 bases: TGTGCCAGTAGGTTGAGGGGCGCCAGAAGCTACGAGCAGTACTTC.

Here the CDR3 DNA reads TGTGCCAGCAGCCAGGGACTAGCGGACCTCTACGAGCAGTACTTC. Its translation: CASSQGLADLYEQYF. V is TRBV4-2 and J is TRBJ2-7; 11 bases align to TRBD2. CDR1 and CDR2 (germline): LGHNA, YNFKEQ. The CDR3 spans 15 residues. With V trimmed by 3 bases and J by 3 bases, 4 bases remained unmatched.

The chain recombines TRBV5-1 with TRBJ2-7; possible D gene TRBD1, 6 bases. V was cut by 4 bases and J by 3 bases, with 14 bases left in between. Germline values: CDR1 SGHRS, CDR2 YFSETQ. This CDR3 has 14 residues. CDR3 region: CASSLSGHLYEQYF. CDR3 nucleotides: TGCGCCAGCAGCCTGTCGGGACACCTCTACGAGCAGTACTTC.

Regarding this clone: This sample includes further DNA sequences coding for the same CDR3. This chain joins TRBV5-1 and TRBJ2-5, with D unclear. This CDR3 is 14 amino acids long. V lost 0 bases, J lost 2 bases, and 8 bases lay in between. Per germline, CDR1 SGHRS and CDR2 YFSETQ. The CDR3 coding sequence is TGCGCCAGCAGCTTGGATGTCAGACAAGAGACCCAGTACTTC. This codes for CASSLDVRQETQYF.

V usage is TRBV7-9 and J usage is TRBJ1-5, with no clear D. Germline CDR1 is SEHNR and CDR2 is FQNEAQ (reference sequence). The CDR3 is made up of 14 amino acids. V lost 3 bases, J lost 2 bases, and 8 bases lay in between. As DNA, the CDR3 is TGTGCCAGCAGCTTTGGTGCGGGCAATCAGCCCCAGCATTTT. It encodes CASSFGAGNQPQHF. Together with reference TRBV7-9 and TRBJ1-5, the CDR3 gives the full variable domain: DTGVSQNPRHKITKRGQNVTFRCDPISEHNRLYWYRQTLGQGPEFLTYFQNEAQLEKSRLLSDRFSAERPKGSFSTLEIQRTEQGDSAMYLCASSFGAGNQPQHFGDGTRLSIL.

The chain uses TRBV27 and TRBJ2-5; D is perhaps TRBD2 (6 bases). Germline-derived CDR1 and CDR2 are MNHEY and SMNVEV (reference sequence). V was clipped by 3 bases and J by 1 base, with 15 bases between them. This CDR3 has 16 amino acids. The CDR3 spells CASSFMSSGFQETQYF. The CDR3 DNA is TGTGCCAGCAGTTTTATGAGTAGCGGATTCCAAGAGACCCAGTACTTC.

In DNA, the CDR3 is TGTGCCAGCAGACAACAGGGGGGAGAGACCCAGTACTTC. Translating gives CASRQQGGETQYF. The genes are TRBV7-3 and TRBJ2-5; 8 bases are a match to TRBD1. The length of the CDR3 is 13 residues. The V gene end was trimmed by 6 bases and the J gene end by 4 bases; junction bases not matched to a gene: 4. Germline V gene lookup returns CDR1 SGHTA and CDR2 FQGTGA.

The gene calls are TRBV29-1 and TRBJ1-1; D is unresolved. The CDR3 length is 14 residues. Trimming removed 4 bases at V and 4 bases at J, with 16 bases between. Germline V gene data show CDR1 as SQVTM and CDR2 as ANQGSEA. DNA for the CDR3: TGCAGCGTTGTGCCCTCGGGTTGGAGCACTGAAGCTTTCTTT. Protein: CSVVPSGWSTEAFF. Based on the CDR3 plus reference TRBV29-1 and TRBJ1-1, the full variable domain is SAVISQKPSRDICQRGTSLTIQCQVDSQVTMMFWYRQQPGQSLTLIATANQGSEATYESGFVIDKFPISRPNLTFSTLTVSNMSPEDSSIYLCSVVPSGWSTEAFFGQGTRLTVV.